Included here is one T cell receptor beta chain sequence, with context. Germline V gene lookup returns CDR1 SGDLS and CDR2 YYNGEE. CDR3 length: 16 residues. Trimming stripped 4 bases from V and 1 base from J, with 18 bases between. This sample stems from a study of OX40 agonist ivuxolimab in advanced cancers. The repertoire was sequenced with immunoSEQ multiplex PCR; TCRdb's copy has only in-frame clones and lacks some. The top ten clones hold 3.5% to 5.5% of a sample with 40,000 to 65,000 clones, roughly 84% of them seen once. The sample in question was CD4+ or CD8+ T cells sorted from blood, obtained in a trial of the OX40 agonist ivuxolimab. This TCR came from an adult with an advanced solid tumor such as melanoma, head and neck, liver or kidney cancer. This chain uses TRBV9 with TRBJ2-7; D may match TRBD1 or TRBD2 (5 bases each). The CDR3 region is CASSPRGGRASYEQYF. Here the CDR3 DNA reads TGTGCCAGCAGCCCCCGGGGCGGGCGCGCTTCCTACGAGCAGTACTTC. The whole variable domain, remainder taken from reference TRBV9 and TRBJ2-7, is DSGVTQTPKHLITATGQRVTLRCSPRSGDLSVYWYQQSLDQGLQFLIQYYNGEERAKGNILERFSAQQFPDLHSELNLSSLELGDSALYFCASSPRGGRASYEQYFGPGTRLTVT.